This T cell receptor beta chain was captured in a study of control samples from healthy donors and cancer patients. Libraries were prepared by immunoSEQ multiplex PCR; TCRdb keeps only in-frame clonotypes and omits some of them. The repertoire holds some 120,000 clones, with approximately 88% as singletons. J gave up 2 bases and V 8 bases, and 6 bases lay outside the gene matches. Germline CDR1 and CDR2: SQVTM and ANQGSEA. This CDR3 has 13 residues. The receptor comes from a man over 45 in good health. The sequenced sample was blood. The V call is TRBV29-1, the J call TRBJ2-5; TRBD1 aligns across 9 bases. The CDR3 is CSSTGTGQETQYF. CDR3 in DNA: TGCAGCTCGACCGGGACAGGGCAAGAGACCCAGTACTTC.